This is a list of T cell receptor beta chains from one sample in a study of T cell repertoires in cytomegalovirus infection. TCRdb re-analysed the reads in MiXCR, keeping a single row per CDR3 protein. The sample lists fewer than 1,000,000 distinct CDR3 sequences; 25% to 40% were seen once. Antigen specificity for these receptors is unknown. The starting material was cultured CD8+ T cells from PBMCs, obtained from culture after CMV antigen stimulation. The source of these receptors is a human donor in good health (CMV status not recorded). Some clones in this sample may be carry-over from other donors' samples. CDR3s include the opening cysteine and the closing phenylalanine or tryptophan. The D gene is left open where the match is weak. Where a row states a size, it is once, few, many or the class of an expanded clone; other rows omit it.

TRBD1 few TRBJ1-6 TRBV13 CASSLVGTGRGSPLHF TGTGCCAGCAGCTTAGTGGGGACAGGGAGGGGCTCACCCCTCCACTTT
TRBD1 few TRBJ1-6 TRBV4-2 CASSPGQGSNSPLHF TGTGCCAGCAGCCCAGGACAGGGAAGTAATTCACCCCTCCACTTT
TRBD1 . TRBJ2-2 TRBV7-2 CASSPGPGTGVTGELFF TGTGCCAGCAGCCCTGGTCCCGGGACAGGGGTTACCGGGGAGCTGTTTTTT
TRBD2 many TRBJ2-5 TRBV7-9 CASSFPTSGGTKTQYF TGTGCCAGCAGCTTCCCGACTAGCGGGGGTACAAAGACCCAGTACTTC
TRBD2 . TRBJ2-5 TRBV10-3 CAIGKTSGSATQETQYF TGTGCCATCGGGAAGACTAGCGGGAGCGCCACGCAAGAGACCCAGTACTTC
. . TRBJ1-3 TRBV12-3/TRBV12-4 CVSSLIGVNSGNTIYF TGTGTCAGCAGTTTAATTGGAGTCAACTCTGGAAACACCATATATTTT
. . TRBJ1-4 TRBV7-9 CASSRGLGELFF TGTGCCAGCAGCAGGGGACTTGGGGAACTGTTTTTT
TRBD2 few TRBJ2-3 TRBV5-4 CASSLAHGGSSTDTQYF TGTGCCAGCAGCTTGGCCCACGGGGGGTCTAGCACAGATACGCAGTATTTT
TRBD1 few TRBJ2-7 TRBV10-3 CAIRDRGRWYEQYF TGTGCCATCAGGGACAGGGGGCGATGGTACGAGCAGTACTTC
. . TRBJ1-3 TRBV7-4 CASSLVSVSGNTIYF TGTGCCAGCAGCTTAGTGTCCGTCTCTGGAAACACCATATATTTT
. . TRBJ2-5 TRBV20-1 CSAPSLETQYF TGCAGTGCTCCCAGCCTAGAGACCCAGTACTTC
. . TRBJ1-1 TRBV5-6 CASSLARIAFF TGTGCCAGCAGCTTGGCTCGTATAGCTTTCTTT
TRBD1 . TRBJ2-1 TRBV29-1 CSALGVDRTGTAYNEQFF TGCAGCGCCCTTGGGGTTGATCGGACAGGGACTGCCTACAATGAGCAGTTCTTC
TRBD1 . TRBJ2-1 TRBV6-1 CASSDATGTEYNEQFF TGTGCCAGCAGTGATGCTACCGGGACAGAATACAATGAGCAGTTCTTC
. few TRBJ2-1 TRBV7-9 CASSHSWGSSYNEQFF TGTGCCAGCAGCCATAGTTGGGGGAGCTCCTACAATGAGCAGTTCTTC
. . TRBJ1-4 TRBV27 CASSLYQGNNEKLFF TGTGCCAGCAGTTTATATCAGGGGAATAATGAAAAACTGTTTTTT
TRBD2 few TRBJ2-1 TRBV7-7 CASGPIAGGPGEQFF TGTGCTAGCGGTCCCATAGCGGGGGGGCCCGGTGAGCAGTTCTTC
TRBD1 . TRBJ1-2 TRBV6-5 CASSPGQVLGSYGYTF TGTGCCAGCAGTCCCGGACAGGTCCTCGGCAGCTATGGCTACACCTTC
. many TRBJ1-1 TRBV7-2 CASSLGGSVNTEAFF TGTGCCAGCAGCTTAGGGGGCTCGGTGAACACTGAAGCTTTCTTT
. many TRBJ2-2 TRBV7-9 CASSGGSARGNTGELFF TGTGCCAGCAGCGGCGGGTCGGCCAGGGGCAACACCGGGGAGCTGTTTTTT
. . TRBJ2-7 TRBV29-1 CSVVWGYEQYF TGCAGCGTTGTATGGGGTTACGAGCAGTACTTC
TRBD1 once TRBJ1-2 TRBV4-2 CASSQEHRGLGYGYTF TGTGCCAGCAGCCAAGAGCACAGGGGGCTGGGCTATGGCTACACCTTC
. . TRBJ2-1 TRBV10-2 CASSDFTGANSYNEQFF TGCGCCAGCAGTGATTTCACCGGGGCCAACTCCTACAATGAGCAGTTCTTC
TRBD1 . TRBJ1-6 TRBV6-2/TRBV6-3 CASSFGQGANSPLHF TGTGCCAGCAGTTTCGGACAGGGGGCGAATTCACCCCTCCACTTT
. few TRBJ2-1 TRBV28 CASSAGGWYNEQFF TGTGCCAGCAGCGCCGGGGGCTGGTACAATGAGCAGTTCTTC
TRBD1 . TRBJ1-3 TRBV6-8 CASRDRIYAGNTIYF TGTGCCAGCAGGGACAGGATCTATGCTGGAAACACCATATATTTT
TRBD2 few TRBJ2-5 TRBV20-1 CSAPPGLGKAQYF TGCAGTGCTCCCCCGGGACTAGGGAAGGCCCAGTACTTC
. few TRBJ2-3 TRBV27 CASSLRYRRTDTQYF TGTGCCAGCAGTTTACGTTACAGGCGCACAGATACGCAGTATTTT
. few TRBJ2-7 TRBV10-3 CAISDPQNEQYF TGTGCCATCAGTGACCCACAGAACGAGCAGTACTTC
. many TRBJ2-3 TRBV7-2 CASSWVAGTDTQYF TGTGCCAGCAGCTGGGTAGCGGGCACAGATACGCAGTATTTT
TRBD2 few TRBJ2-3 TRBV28 CASSFRGGRLGDTQYF TGTGCCAGCAGTTTTCGCGGGGGGCGCCTTGGAGATACGCAGTATTTT
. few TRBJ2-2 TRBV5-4 CASSLVGETLAGELFF TGTGCCAGCAGCTTGGTTGGTGAAACACTGGCCGGGGAGCTGTTTTTT
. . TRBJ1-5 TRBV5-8 CASSLEPGMDQPQHF TGTGCCAGCAGCTTGGAACCGGGGATGGATCAGCCCCAGCATTTT
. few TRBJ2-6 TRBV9 CASSVAIGGSGANVLTF TGTGCCAGCAGCGTCGCCATAGGGGGCTCTGGGGCCAACGTCCTGACTTTC
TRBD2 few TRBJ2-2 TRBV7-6 CASTTELAGEPGELFF TGTGCCAGCACCACCGAACTAGCGGGCGAACCCGGGGAGCTGTTTTTT
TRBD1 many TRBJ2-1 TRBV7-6 CASSLFDPRDRVDEQFF TGTGCCAGCAGCTTATTTGATCCCCGGGACAGGGTCGATGAGCAGTTCTTC
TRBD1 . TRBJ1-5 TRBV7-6 CASSLGTGARGNQPQHF TGTGCCAGCAGCTTAGGCACAGGGGCGAGGGGCAATCAGCCCCAGCATTTT
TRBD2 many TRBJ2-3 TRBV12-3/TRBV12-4 CASYPRAPSGGPTDTQYF TGTGCCAGCTACCCTAGGGCCCCTAGCGGGGGCCCCACAGATACGCAGTATTTT
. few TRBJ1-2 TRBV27 CASSLSNSYGYTF TGTGCCAGCAGTTTAAGTAACAGCTATGGCTACACCTTC
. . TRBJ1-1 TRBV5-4 CASSHGTSVAFF TGTGCCAGCAGCCACGGGACCTCAGTAGCTTTCTTT
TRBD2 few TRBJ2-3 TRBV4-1 CASSPGLAGGGTQYF TGCGCCAGCAGCCCCGGACTAGCGGGGGGAGGCACGCAGTATTTT
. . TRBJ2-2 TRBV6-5 CASSYRATGELFF TGTGCCAGCAGCTACAGGGCGACCGGGGAGCTGTTTTTT
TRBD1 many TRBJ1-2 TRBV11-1 CASSAVRGTPRLGYTF TGTGCCAGCAGCGCCGTCAGGGGGACACCGCGTCTGGGCTACACCTTC
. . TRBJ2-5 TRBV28 CASSFLRASQETQYF TGTGCCAGCAGTTTCCTGAGGGCATCCCAAGAGACCCAGTACTTC
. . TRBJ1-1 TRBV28 CASRPPGDTEAFF TGTGCCAGCAGACCCCCCGGAGACACTGAAGCTTTCTTT
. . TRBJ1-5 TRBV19 CASSIWPGQPQHF TGTGCCAGTAGTATATGGCCAGGCCAGCCCCAGCATTTT
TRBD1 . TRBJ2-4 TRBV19 CASSKGQGGAKNIQYF TGTGCCAGTAGTAAAGGACAGGGAGGAGCCAAAAACATTCAGTACTTC
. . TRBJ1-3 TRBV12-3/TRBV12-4 CASSLAHSYSGNTIYF TGTGCCAGCAGTTTAGCGCATAGTTACTCTGGAAACACCATATATTTT
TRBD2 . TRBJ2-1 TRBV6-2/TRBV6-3 CVSSYSRAGGRNEQFF TGTGTCAGCAGTTACTCGAGAGCGGGGGGCCGGAATGAGCAGTTCTTC
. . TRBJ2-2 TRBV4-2 CASSSYPDHTGELFF TGTGCCAGCAGTTCCTACCCGGATCACACCGGGGAGCTGTTTTTT
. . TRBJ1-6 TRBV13 CASSSLGESYNSPLHF TGTGCCAGCAGCAGCCTAGGGGAATCCTATAATTCACCCCTCCACTTT
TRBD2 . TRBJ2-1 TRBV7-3 CASSLWTSGGRYEQFF TGTGCCAGCAGCTTATGGACTAGCGGGGGGCGTTATGAGCAGTTCTTC
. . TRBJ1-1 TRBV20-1 CSASTDGYTEAFF TGCAGTGCTTCCACGGACGGATACACTGAAGCTTTCTTT